Detailed here is one T cell receptor (beta chain). Its target is unknown. The record originates from a study of cytomegalovirus exposure and HLA in healthy donors. CDR1 is MNHNS and CDR2 is SASEGT in the germline V gene. The V segment lost 5 bases and the J segment 8 bases; nucleotides outside the gene matches: 11. The length of the CDR3 is 14 residues. The study's findings and limits: The number of N-insertions in an Asian-associated ancestry cluster was reportedly below the roughly 620-donor mean in a later analysis. Later work found most CMV-associated TCR beta chains apparently HLA-restricted.

The study ran its PCR with 60 Vbeta and 13 Jbeta primers. Assay: immunoSEQ multiplex PCR; the TCRdb copy retains only in-frame clones and omits some. Counted here are fewer than 120,000 clones, just over 75% occurring once; the ten biggest clones make up roughly 13%. The chain recombines TRBV6-1 with TRBJ1-2, with 7 bases aligning to TRBD1. This receptor was identified in a man younger than 40 in good health and CMV-seropositive. The sample comprised PBMCs. The CDR3 sequence: CASSPWETGKGYTF. The CDR3 region has the DNA TGTGCCAGCAGTCCCTGGGAGACAGGGAAAGGCTACACCTTC.